This T cell receptor (beta chain) was obtained from a study of CD8+ T cells in alopecia areata. Study-level information: Severity was scored as percentage of affected scalp area in treated patients.

This clone was seen a few times. The treatment is: oral pan-JAK inhibitor, 5-10 mg twice daily. PBMCs yielded sorted CD4+ and CD8+ T cells. cDNA reverse transcribed from extracted RNA served as the sequencing template. The repertoire was sequenced with immunoSEQ multiplex PCR; TCRdb's copy has only in-frame clones and lacks some. The sample has approximately 210,000 clones, 43% seen once; the top ten hold 2% to 3%. Germline V gene sequence: CDR1 LNHNV, CDR2 YYDKDF (reference sequence). V was clipped by 2 bases and J by 5 bases; unmatched bases: 2. The CDR3 has 14 amino acids. The TCR comes from a human donor with alopecia areata. This chain links TRBV15 with TRBJ2-1, with TRBD1 matching 8 bases. Sequences were derived from CD4+ T cells sorted from blood, sampled at approximately week 36, from a patient treated with tofacitinib. This CDR3 reads CATSRSGQDNEQFF. CDR3 in DNA: TGTGCCACCAGCAGATCGGGACAGGACAATGAGCAGTTCTTC.